This T cell receptor beta chain was sequenced during a study of blood T cell repertoires in COVID-19. Per the original methods: Nucleated cell counts were estimated from reference gene primer amplification. TCRdb keeps only in-frame clones here, not all; method: immunoSEQ multiplex PCR. Clone size and V and J calls were adopted from that table, with D and trimming inferred from the DNA. The sample shows 70,000 or so clones, roughly 79% of them seen only once. Trimming pared 1 base from V and 2 bases from J, leaving 12 bases between. The CDR3 runs to 15 residues. Germline assignment: CDR1 SGHTA and CDR2 FQGNSA.

The chain carries TRBV7-2 and TRBJ2-7; no clear D. Sequenced sample: peripheral blood. The clonotype originates from a man aged 70 or older with acute or convalescent COVID-19. Written as DNA, the CDR3 is TGTGCCAGCAGCTTAGAGCCCCGTCCTCCCTACGAGCAGTACTTC. Residues: CASSLEPRPPYEQYF.